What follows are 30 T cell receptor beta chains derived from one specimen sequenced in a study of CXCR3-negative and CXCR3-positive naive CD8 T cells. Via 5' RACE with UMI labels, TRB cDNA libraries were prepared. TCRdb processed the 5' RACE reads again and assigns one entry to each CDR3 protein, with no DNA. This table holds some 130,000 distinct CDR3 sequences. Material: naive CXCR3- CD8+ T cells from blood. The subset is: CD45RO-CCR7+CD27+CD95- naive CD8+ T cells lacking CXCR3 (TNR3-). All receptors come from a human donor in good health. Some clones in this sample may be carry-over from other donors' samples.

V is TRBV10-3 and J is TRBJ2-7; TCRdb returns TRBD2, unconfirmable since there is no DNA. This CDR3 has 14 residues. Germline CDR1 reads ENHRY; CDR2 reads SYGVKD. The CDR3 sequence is CAISEGGGAYEQYF.

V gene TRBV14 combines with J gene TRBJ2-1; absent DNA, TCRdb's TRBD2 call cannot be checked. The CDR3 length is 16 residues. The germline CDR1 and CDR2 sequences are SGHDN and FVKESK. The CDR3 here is CASSLRRSGTLDEQFF.

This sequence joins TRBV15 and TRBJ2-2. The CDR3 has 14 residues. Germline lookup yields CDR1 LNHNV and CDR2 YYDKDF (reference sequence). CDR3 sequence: CATRLNLNTGELFF.

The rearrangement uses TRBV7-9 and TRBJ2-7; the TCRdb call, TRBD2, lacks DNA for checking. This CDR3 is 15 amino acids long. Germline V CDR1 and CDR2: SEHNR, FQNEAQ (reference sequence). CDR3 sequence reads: CASSSLDRISYEQYF.

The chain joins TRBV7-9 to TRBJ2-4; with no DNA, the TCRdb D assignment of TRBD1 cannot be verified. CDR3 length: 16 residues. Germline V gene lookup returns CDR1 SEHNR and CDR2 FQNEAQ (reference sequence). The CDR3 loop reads CASSPRTGLAKNIQYF.

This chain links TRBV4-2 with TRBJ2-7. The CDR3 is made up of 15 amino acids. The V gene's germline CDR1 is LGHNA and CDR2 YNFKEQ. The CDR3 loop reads CASSQDSGFSSEQYF.

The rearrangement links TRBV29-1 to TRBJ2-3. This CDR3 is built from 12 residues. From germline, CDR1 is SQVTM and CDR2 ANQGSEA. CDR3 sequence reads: CSANRITDTQYF.

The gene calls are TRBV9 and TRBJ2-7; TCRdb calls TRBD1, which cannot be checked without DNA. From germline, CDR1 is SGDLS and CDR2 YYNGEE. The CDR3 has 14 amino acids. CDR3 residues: CASSVGQAPYEQYF.

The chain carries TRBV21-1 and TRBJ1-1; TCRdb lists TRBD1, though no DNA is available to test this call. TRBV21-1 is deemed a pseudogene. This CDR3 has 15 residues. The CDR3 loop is CASSTPNSAPTEAFF.

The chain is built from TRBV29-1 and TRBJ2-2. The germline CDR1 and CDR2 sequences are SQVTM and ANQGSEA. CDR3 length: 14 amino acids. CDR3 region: CSVHTGANTGELFF.

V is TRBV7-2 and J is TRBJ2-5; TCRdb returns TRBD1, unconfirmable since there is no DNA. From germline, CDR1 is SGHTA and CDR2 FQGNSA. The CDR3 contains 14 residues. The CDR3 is CASSPVTGSETQYF.

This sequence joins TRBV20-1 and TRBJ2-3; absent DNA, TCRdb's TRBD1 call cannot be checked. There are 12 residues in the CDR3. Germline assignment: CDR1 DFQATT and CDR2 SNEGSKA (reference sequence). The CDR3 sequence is CSAPLPGQTQYF.

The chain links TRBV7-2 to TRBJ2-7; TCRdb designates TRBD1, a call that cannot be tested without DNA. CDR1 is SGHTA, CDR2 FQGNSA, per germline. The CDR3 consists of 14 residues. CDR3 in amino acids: CASSSADRVYEQYF.

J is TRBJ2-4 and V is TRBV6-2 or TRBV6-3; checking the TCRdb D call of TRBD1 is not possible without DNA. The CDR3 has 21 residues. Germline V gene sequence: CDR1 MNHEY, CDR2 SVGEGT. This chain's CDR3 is CASSFPLPPGQDDLAKNIQYF.

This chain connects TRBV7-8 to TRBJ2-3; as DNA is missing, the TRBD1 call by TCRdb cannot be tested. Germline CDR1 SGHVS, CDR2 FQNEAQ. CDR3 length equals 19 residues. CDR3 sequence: CASSSPGGGAPVVTDTQYF. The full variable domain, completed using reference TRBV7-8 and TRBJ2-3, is GAGVSQSPRYKVAKRGQDVALRCDPISGHVSLFWYQQALGQGPEFLTYFQNEAQLDKSGLPSDRFFAERPEGSVSTLKIQRTQQEDSAVYLCASSSPGGGAPVVTDTQYFGPGTRLTVL.

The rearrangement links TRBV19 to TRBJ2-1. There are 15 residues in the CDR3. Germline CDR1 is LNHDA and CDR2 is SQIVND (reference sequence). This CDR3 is CASSILGDAYNEQFF.

The CDR3 sequence: CASSWTGDTEAFF. V is TRBV5-1 and J is TRBJ1-1; as DNA is missing, the TRBD1 call by TCRdb cannot be tested. This CDR3 is 13 amino acids long. The germline V gene has CDR1 SGHRS and CDR2 YFSETQ.

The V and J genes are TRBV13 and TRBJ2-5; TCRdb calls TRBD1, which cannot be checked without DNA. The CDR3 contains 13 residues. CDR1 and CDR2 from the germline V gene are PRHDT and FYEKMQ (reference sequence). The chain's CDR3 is CASSRDIQETQYF.

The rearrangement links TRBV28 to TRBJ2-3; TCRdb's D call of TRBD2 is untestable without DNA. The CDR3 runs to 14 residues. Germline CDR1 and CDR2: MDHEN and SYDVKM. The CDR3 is CASSPAEPWDTQYF.

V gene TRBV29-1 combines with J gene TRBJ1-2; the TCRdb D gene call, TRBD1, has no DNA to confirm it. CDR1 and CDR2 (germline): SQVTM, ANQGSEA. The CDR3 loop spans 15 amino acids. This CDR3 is CSVEDQPGGPYGYTF.

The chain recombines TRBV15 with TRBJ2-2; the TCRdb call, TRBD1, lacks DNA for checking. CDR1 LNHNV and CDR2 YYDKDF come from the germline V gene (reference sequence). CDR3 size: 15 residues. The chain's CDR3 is CATSLGQRQVGELFF. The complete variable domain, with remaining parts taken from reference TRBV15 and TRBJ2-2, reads DAMVIQNPRYQVTQFGKPVTLSCSQTLNHNVMYWYQQKSSQAPKLLFHYYDKDFNNEADTPDNFQSRRPNTSFCFLDIRSPGLGDTAMYLCATSLGQRQVGELFFGEGSRLTVL.

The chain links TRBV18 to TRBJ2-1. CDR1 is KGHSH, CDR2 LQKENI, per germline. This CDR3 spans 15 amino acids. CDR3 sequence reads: CASSPSGGRSDEQFF.

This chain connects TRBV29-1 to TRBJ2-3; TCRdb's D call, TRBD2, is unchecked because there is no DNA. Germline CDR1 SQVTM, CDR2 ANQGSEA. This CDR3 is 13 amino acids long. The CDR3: CSAWVGPADTQYF.

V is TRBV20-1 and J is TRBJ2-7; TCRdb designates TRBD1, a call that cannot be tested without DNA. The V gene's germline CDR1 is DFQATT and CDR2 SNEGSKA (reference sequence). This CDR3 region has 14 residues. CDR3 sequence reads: CSARDTGSIGEQYF.

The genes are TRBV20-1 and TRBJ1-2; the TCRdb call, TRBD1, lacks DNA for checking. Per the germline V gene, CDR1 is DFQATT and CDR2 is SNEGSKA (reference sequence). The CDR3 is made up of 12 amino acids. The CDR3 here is CSAGVINYGYTF.

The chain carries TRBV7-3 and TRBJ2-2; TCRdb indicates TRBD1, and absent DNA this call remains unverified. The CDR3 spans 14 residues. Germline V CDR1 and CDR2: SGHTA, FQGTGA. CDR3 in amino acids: CASSPGGSTGELFF. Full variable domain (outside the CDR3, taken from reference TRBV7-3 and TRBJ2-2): GAGVSQTPSNKVTEKGKYVELRCDPISGHTALYWYRQSLGQGPEFLIYFQGTGAADDSGLPNDRFFAVRPEGSVSTLKIQRTERGDSAVYLCASSPGGSTGELFFGEGSRLTVL.

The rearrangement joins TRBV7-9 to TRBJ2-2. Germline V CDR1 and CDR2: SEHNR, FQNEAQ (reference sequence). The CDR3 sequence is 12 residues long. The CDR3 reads CASSLDGGELFF.

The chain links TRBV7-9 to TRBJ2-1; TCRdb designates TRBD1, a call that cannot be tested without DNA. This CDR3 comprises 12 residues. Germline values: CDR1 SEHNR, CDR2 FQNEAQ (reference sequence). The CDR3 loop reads CASRPGPNEQFF.

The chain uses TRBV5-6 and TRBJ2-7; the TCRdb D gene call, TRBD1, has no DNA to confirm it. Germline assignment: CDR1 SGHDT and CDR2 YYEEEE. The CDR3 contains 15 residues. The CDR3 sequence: CASSWGSSPKGEQYF.

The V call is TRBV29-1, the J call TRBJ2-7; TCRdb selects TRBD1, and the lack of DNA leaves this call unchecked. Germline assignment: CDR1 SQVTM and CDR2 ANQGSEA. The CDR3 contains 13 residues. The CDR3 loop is CSVDTGSGNEQYF.